The clone carrying this T cell receptor beta chain was seen a few times. Assay: immunoSEQ multiplex PCR; the TCRdb copy retains only in-frame clones and omits some. This table holds 630,000 or so clones, about 90% found once. CDR1 is GTSNPN and CDR2 is SVGIG in the germline V gene (reference sequence). The junction had 12 bases not matched to a gene; V was cut back by 3 bases and J by 5 bases. The CDR3 has 16 residues. The data were taken from a study of shared T cell receptors in the human thymus. The same data also went into a second study, on human thymus T cells. That study reports: Those donating were healthy Finnish infants in corrective surgery for congenital heart defects.

The sequenced sample consisted of thymocytes. The sequence derives from a boy younger than two with a congenital heart defect. The rearrangement links TRBV30 to TRBJ2-1; 8 positions match TRBD2. Here the CDR3 reads CAWRRRRLANNNEQFF. The CDR3 bases are TGTGCCTGGAGAAGACGCAGACTAGCGAACAACAATGAGCAGTTCTTC.